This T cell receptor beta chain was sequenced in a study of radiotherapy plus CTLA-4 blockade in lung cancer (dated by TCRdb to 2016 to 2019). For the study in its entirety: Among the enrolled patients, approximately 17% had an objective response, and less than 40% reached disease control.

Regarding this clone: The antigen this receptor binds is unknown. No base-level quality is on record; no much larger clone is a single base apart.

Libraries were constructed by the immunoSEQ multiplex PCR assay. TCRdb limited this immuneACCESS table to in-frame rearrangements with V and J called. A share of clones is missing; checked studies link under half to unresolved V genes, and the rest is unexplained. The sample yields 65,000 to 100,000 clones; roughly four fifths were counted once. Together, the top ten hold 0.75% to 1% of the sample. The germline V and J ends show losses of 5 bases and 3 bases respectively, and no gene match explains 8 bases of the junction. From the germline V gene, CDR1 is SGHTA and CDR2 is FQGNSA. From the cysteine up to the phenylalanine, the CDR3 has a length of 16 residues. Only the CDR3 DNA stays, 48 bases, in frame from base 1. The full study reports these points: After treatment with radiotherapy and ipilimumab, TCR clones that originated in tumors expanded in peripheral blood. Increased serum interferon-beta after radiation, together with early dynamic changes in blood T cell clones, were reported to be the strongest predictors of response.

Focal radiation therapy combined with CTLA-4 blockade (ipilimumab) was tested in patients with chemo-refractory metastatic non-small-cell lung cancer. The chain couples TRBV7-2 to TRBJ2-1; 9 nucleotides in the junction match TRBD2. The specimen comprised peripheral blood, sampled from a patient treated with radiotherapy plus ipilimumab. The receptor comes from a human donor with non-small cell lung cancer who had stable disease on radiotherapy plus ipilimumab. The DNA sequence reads TGTGCCAGCAGCCCTGCGGGTAGCGGGAGCTACAATGAGCAGTTCTTC. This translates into CASSPAGSGSYNEQFF.